These 18 T cell receptor beta chains share one sample of origin, sequenced in a study of blood T cell repertoires in COVID-19. Using immunoSEQ multiplex PCR, the repertoire was profiled, and TCRdb retains in-frame clones only, with some absent. The sample gives 80,000 to 100,000 clones, approximately 86% of which show up once; approximately 11% is in the top ten. The sample comprised peripheral blood. The receptors here all came from a man between 65 and 80 years old with active or convalescent COVID-19.

The chain joins TRBV18 to TRBJ2-5; TRBD1 is a possible D gene (5 bases). Germline CDR1 is KGHSH and CDR2 is LQKENI. The CDR3 consists of 13 residues. The V and J ends lost 4 bases and 3 bases respectively, with 9 bases between them. The CDR3 DNA follows: TGTGCCAGCTCACTGGTACAGGAAGAGACCCAGTACTTC. The encoded protein is CASSLVQEETQYF.

This chain uses TRBV4-1 with TRBJ2-7; 8 bases fit TRBD2. The CDR3 extends over 14 amino acids. Germline CDR1 and CDR2: MGHRA and YSYEKL. Unmatched junction bases numbered 6, after V lost 4 bases and J lost 4 bases. The CDR3 spells CASSRTGLGYEQYF. The CDR3 DNA follows: TGCGCCAGCAGCCGAACGGGACTAGGGTACGAGCAGTACTTC.

The chain links TRBV30 to TRBJ1-3; a weak D match, TRBD1 (5 bases). The CDR3 is made up of 13 amino acids. Trimming pared 5 bases from V and 5 bases from J, leaving 13 bases between. The germline V gene has CDR1 GTSNPN and CDR2 SVGIG (reference sequence). Written as DNA, the CDR3 is TGTGCCTGGGGCCTGGGGGGTCGAAACACCATATATTTT. Its translation: CAWGLGGRNTIYF. Supplemented by reference TRBV30 and TRBJ1-3, the full variable domain reads SQTIHQWPATLVQPVGSPLSLECTVEGTSNPNLYWYRQAAGRGLQLLFYSVGIGQISSEVPQNLSASRPQDRQFILSSKKLLLSDSGFYLCAWGLGGRNTIYFGEGSWLTVV.

The CDR3 loop is CASSTGQREKLFF. The CDR3 DNA reads as TGTGCCAGCAGCACGGGACAGCGGGAAAAACTGTTTTTT. V usage is TRBV12-3 or TRBV12-4 and J usage is TRBJ1-4; 7 bases agree with TRBD1. The CDR3 totals 13 residues. V trimming: 6 bases; J trimming: 8 bases; junction bases outside the gene matches: 6.

The chain joins TRBV28 to TRBJ2-7, with D maybe TRBD2 (7 bases). Trimming stripped 7 bases from V and 4 bases from J, with 17 bases between. Germline V gene sequence: CDR1 MDHEN, CDR2 SYDVKM. The CDR3 loop spans 14 amino acids. CDR3 coding DNA: TGTGCCAGCAAAAAACAGGGCGGGGGTTACGAGCAGTACTTC. Amino acid sequence: CASKKQGGGYEQYF.

This clone was counted a few times. The chain carries TRBV7-2 and TRBJ2-7; D may be TRBD2 (6 bases). CDR1 SGHTA and CDR2 FQGNSA come from the germline V gene. CDR3 length: 12 amino acids. Between the trimmed V and J ends, which lost 6 bases and 10 bases, there was a span of 16 bases. The CDR3 nucleotides read TGTGCCAGCAGTTTAATTTCGGGGGTTCAGTACTTC. As protein: CASSLISGVQYF.

The genes are TRBV11-2 and TRBJ2-5; TRBD2 matches 13 bases. The trim removed 8 bases at V and 5 bases at J, leaving 17 bases unmatched. The germline V gene encodes CDR1 SGHAT and CDR2 FQNNGV. This CDR3 contains 18 residues. CDR3 loop: CASAQTSGGPRARETQYF. Here the CDR3 DNA reads TGTGCCAGCGCCCAGACTAGCGGGGGGCCCCGGGCGCGGGAGACCCAGTACTTC.

This chain joins TRBV10-3 and TRBJ2-7, with D possibly being TRBD1 (5 bases). V was clipped by 10 bases and J by 5 bases, with 12 bases between them. This CDR3 has 11 residues. The V gene's germline CDR1 is ENHRY and CDR2 SYGVKD. The CDR3, as DNA: TGTGCCACCCTAGGGGATCACGAGCAGTACTTC. Its protein is CATLGDHEQYF.

This clone was observed a handful of times. The V and J genes are TRBV23-1 and TRBJ2-2; 7 bases fit TRBD1. TRBV23-1 is an open reading frame whose function is uncertain. The CDR3 runs 17 residues. With V trimmed by 4 bases and J by 5 bases, 13 bases remained unmatched. CDR3 in amino acids: CASSPAADDRVTGELFF. DNA for the CDR3: TGCGCCAGCAGTCCAGCAGCGGACGACAGGGTAACCGGGGAGCTGTTTTTT.

The chain recombines TRBV5-5 with TRBJ2-5; possibly TRBD2 for D (7 bases). Trimming took off 7 bases at V and 5 bases at J, with 18 bases between the two ends. The germline V gene has CDR1 SGHKS and CDR2 YYEKEE (reference sequence). The CDR3 runs 14 residues. CDR3 sequence reads: CASGAGAVGETQYF. CDR3 in DNA: TGTGCCAGCGGGGCGGGGGCCGTGGGTGAGACCCAGTACTTC.

J is TRBJ1-1 and V is TRBV5-4; perhaps TRBD1 as D (6 bases). Trimming removed 0 bases at V and 4 bases at J, with 7 bases between. This CDR3 has 13 residues. Germline V CDR1 and CDR2: SGHNT, YYREEE (reference sequence). CDR3 nucleotide sequence: TGTGCCAGCAGCTTGGTACAGGGCACTGAAGCTTTCTTT. This encodes CASSLVQGTEAFF.

This chain connects TRBV12-3 or TRBV12-4 to TRBJ1-2; 9 bases are a match to TRBD1. V trimming: 5 bases; J trimming: 7 bases; junction bases outside the gene matches: 5. The CDR3 has 13 amino acids. CDR3 coding DNA: TGTGCCAGCAGTGCTCCGGGACAGGGTGGCTACACCTTC. It translates to CASSAPGQGGYTF.

The rearrangement links TRBV6-6 to TRBJ2-5; D is unclear. V dropped 4 bases and J dropped 1 base, with 7 bases sitting between them. The germline V gene has CDR1 MNHNY and CDR2 SVGAGI (reference sequence). CDR3 length equals 13 residues. The CDR3 loop is CASSFVAQETQYF. The CDR3 nucleotides read TGTGCCAGCAGTTTCGTGGCCCAAGAGACCCAGTACTTC.

This sequence joins TRBV9 and TRBJ1-2; D may be TRBD1 (6 bases). The CDR3 has 15 residues. Trimming removed 3 bases at V and 5 bases at J, with 17 bases between. Looked up from germline, CDR1 is SGDLS and CDR2 is YYNGEE. CDR3 sequence (DNA): TGTGCCAGCAGCGGTGGGGGGGCGGCAATTTATGGCTACACCTTC. Its protein is CASSGGGAAIYGYTF.

This clone was picked up a small number of times. The V gene is TRBV27, the J gene TRBJ2-7; 7 bases match TRBD1. CDR3 length: 14 residues. Per germline, CDR1 MNHEY and CDR2 SMNVEV (reference sequence). V trimming: 5 bases; J trimming: 2 bases; junction bases outside the gene matches: 6. The CDR3 DNA follows: TGTGCCAGCAGTATCCAGACAGGGCCCTACGAGCAGTACTTC. Translating gives CASSIQTGPYEQYF.

The chain carries TRBV5-1 and TRBJ2-3; 12 positions match TRBD2. Trimming cost V 3 bases and J 5 bases; bases outside gene matches: 4. The CDR3 totals 15 residues. Germline CDR1 SGHRS, CDR2 YFSETQ. The chain's CDR3 is CASSWTSGELDTQYF. Written as DNA, the CDR3 is TGCGCCAGCAGCTGGACTAGCGGGGAGTTAGATACGCAGTATTTT.

The CDR3 loop reads CASSYTSGGGSEAFF. The CDR3 region has the DNA TGTGCCAGCAGTTACACCTCCGGGGGGGGCTCTGAAGCTTTCTTT. The genes are TRBV6-5 and TRBJ1-1; maybe TRBD1 (6 bases). The length of the CDR3 is 15 residues. Germline lookup yields CDR1 MNHEY and CDR2 SVGAGI. The V gene lost 2 bases and the J gene lost 6 bases, with 16 bases spanning the gap.

The genes are TRBV9 and TRBJ1-6, with D possibly matching TRBD1 (5 bases). V was pared by 3 bases and J by 6 bases, with 16 bases between. Germline V CDR1 and CDR2: SGDLS, YYNGEE. The CDR3 sequence is 16 residues long. CDR3 protein: CASSAPTGAGNSPLHF. The CDR3 DNA reads TGTGCCAGCAGCGCCCCCACAGGAGCGGGTAATTCACCCCTCCACTTT.